This paragraph covers one T cell receptor beta chain sequence. Its specificity is unknown. The data stem from a study of a mutant IDH1 vaccine in newly diagnosed glioma. Overall study: Beginning 4-6 weeks after radiotherapy alone, or with temozolomide cycles, vaccination took place.

Time point noted: week 23, last vaccination. The vaccine gave 300 ug of a 20-mer mutant IDH1 peptide subcutaneously per dose. Germline V CDR1 and CDR2: MNHEY, SMNVEV (reference sequence). The length of the CDR3 is 17 residues. Germline trimming cut 6 bases from V and 0 bases from J; bases unmatched to any gene: 8. Data came from immunoSEQ multiplex PCR; TCRdb stores just in-frame clones and leaves some out. This sample has around 60,000 clones, with around 83% found just once. Here the sequenced sample was PBMCs, taken from a glioma patient whose treatment included an IDH1 peptide vaccine. This receptor was obtained from a man aged 30-40 years with glioma. The chain employs TRBV27 and TRBJ1-1, with 12 nucleotides matching TRBD1. The CDR3 protein is CASSPHGTGGMNTEAFF. Here the CDR3 DNA reads TGTGCCAGCAGCCCTCACGGGACAGGGGGCATGAACACTGAAGCTTTCTTT.